One and the same sample provided the 18 T cell receptor beta chains below, sequenced in a study of T cells in women clearing cervical HPV infection. Here immunoSEQ multiplex PCR was the method, and the copy in TCRdb shows in-frame clones only, minus some. This table lists tens of thousands of clones. The specimen sequenced was blood buffy coat. These receptors came from a woman between 18 and 69 years old with a cervical HPV16 infection that either progressed to CIN3+ or cleared (not recorded which).

In regard to this clone: The read ends 3 residues early relative to the CDR3; the germline J gene fills the gap. The chain combines TRBV5-3 with TRBJ1-1; D gene ambiguous. TRBV5-3 is labeled an ORF, and its function is uncertain. The length of the CDR3 is 14 residues. V was shortened by 0 bases and J by 4 bases, with 10 bases between the two germline ends. The sequenced part of the CDR3 DNA is TGTGCCAGAAGCTTGGGCGGGGAAATCACTGAA. This gives the protein CARSLGGEITE. The CDR3 in full is CARSLGGEITEAFF.

Worth noting for this clone: The junction and the germline gene differ at one end; a read error may be behind it. Sequencing ends 3 residues short of the CDR3 end; the germline J gene provides the rest. Other DNA sequences within the sample encode an identical CDR3. The chain is built from TRBV11-2 and TRBJ1-6; no reliable D call. The CDR3 has 15 residues. The V gene's germline CDR1 is SGHAT and CDR2 FQNNGV. The covered CDR3 bases are TGTGCTAGCACCTATTCTTCGCGGATTAATTCACCC. Residues: CASTYSSRINSP. The entire CDR3 sequence reads CASTYSSRINSPLHF. The variable domain in full, with the rest retrieved from reference TRBV11-2 and TRBJ1-6, is EAGVAQSPRYKIIEKRQSVAFWCNPISGHATLYWYQQILGQGPKLLIQFQNNGVVDDSQLPKDRFSAERLKGVDSTLKIQPAKLEDSAVYLCASTYSSRINSPLHFGNGTRLTVT.

As concerns this clone: The DNA ends 3 residues before the CDR3 does, and the rest of the CDR3 is filled in from the germline J gene. V gene TRBV5-1 combines with J gene TRBJ2-2; TRBD1 matches at 12 bases. Germline V CDR1 and CDR2: SGHRS, YFSETQ. This CDR3 has 18 amino acids. V was pared by 3 bases and J by 6 bases, with 12 bases of the junction left unmatched. Incomplete CDR3 DNA: TGCGCCAGCAGCTGGGGACAGGGGGCCTATTTGGTCGCCGGGGAG. Protein: CASSWGQGAYLVAGE. The entire CDR3 reads CASSWGQGAYLVAGELFF. Using reference TRBV5-1 and TRBJ2-2 for the parts outside the CDR3, the full variable domain is KAGVTQTPRYLIKTRGQQVTLSCSPISGHRSVSWYQQTPGQGLQFLFEYFSETQRNKGNFPGRFSGRQFSNSRSEMNVSTLELGDSALYLCASSWGQGAYLVAGELFFGEGSRLTVL.

Partial CDR3 DNA: TGCAGTGCTAGGAGACTAGCGGGAGGGCCTTGGAATGAG. It is translated as CSARRLAGGPWNE. Given in full, the CDR3 is CSARRLAGGPWNEQFF. The chain joins TRBV20-1 to TRBJ2-1; TRBD2 matches 14 bases. The read falls 3 residues short of the CDR3 end, and the missing part is taken from the germline J gene. Looked up from germline, CDR1 is DFQATT and CDR2 is SNEGSKA (reference sequence). This CDR3 comprises 16 residues. Trimming took 3 bases from V and 7 from J; bases not matched to a gene: 8.

Of note for this clone: Read coverage stops 3 residues before the CDR3 terminus; the germline J gene supplies the remainder. The rearrangement uses TRBV18 and TRBJ1-2, with D perhaps matching TRBD1 (5 bases). This CDR3 has 15 amino acids. Looked up from germline, CDR1 is KGHSH and CDR2 is LQKENI. The CDR3 sequence is CASSPQGGSTYDYTF. The CDR3 DNA, read in part, is TGTGCCAGCTCACCCCAGGGAGGGTCGACCTACGAC. Full variable domain (missing parts from reference TRBV18 and TRBJ1-2): NAGVMQNPRHLVRRRGQEARLRCSPMKGHSHVYWYRQLPEEGLKFMVYLQKENIIDESGMPKERFSAEFPKEGPSILRIQQVVRGDSAAYFCASSPQGGSTYDYTFGSGTRLTVV.

For this clone: The read stops 3 residues short of the end of the CDR3; the missing end is completed from the germline J gene. The chain is built from TRBV30 and TRBJ1-2; no clear D. Germline V lookup: CDR1 GTSNPN, CDR2 SVGIG (reference sequence). The CDR3 has 10 amino acids. V was trimmed by 5 bases and J by 6 bases, leaving 7 bases between them. This chain's CDR3 is CAWFYHGYTF. The CDR3 bases that were read are TGTGCCTGGTTTTATCATGGC.

Details on this clone: The read terminates 3 residues ahead of where the CDR3 ends, so the germline J gene completes it. This chain links TRBV2 with TRBJ2-7, with D perhaps TRBD2 (5 bases). CDR1 and CDR2 from the germline V gene are SNHLY and FYNNEI. The CDR3 sequence is 15 residues long. Trimming pared 2 bases from V and 2 bases from J, leaving 13 bases between. Partial CDR3 DNA: TGTGCCAGCAGTGAACCCAGTGAGGGTACCTACGAG. The encoded protein is CASSEPSEGTYE. The entire CDR3 reads CASSEPSEGTYEQYF.

Worth noting for this clone: The read finishes 3 residues shy of the CDR3 end, and the germline J gene is used to complete it. The V call is TRBV7-6, the J call TRBJ2-1, with 7 bases lining up with TRBD2. Germline V gene data show CDR1 as SGHVS and CDR2 as FNYEAQ. V lost 4 bases and J lost 9; bases outside the gene matches: 9. The CDR3 sequence is 14 residues long. The sequenced CDR3 bases are TGTGCCAGCAGCTCCGCGGGGGTAGGTAGTGAG. Amino acid sequence: CASSSAGVGSE. The full-length CDR3 reads as CASSSAGVGSEQFF. The complete variable domain, with remaining parts taken from reference TRBV7-6 and TRBJ2-1, reads GAGVSQSPRYKVTKRGQDVALRCDPISGHVSLYWYRQALGQGPEFLTYFNYEAQQDKSGLPNDRFSAERPEGSISTLTIQRTEQRDSAMYRCASSSAGVGSEQFFGPGTRLTVL.

As for this clone: The read ends 3 residues shy of where the CDR3 ends; the end is completed using the germline J gene. V and J are TRBV7-8 and TRBJ2-7; 11 nucleotides line up with TRBD2. The CDR3 is made up of 17 amino acids. Germline V CDR1 and CDR2: SGHVS, FQNEAQ. The V gene end was trimmed by 1 base and the J gene end by 5 bases; junction bases not matched to a gene: 10. The CDR3 spells CASSLDSRLAGMDEQYF. The sequenced part of the CDR3 DNA is TGTGCCAGCAGCTTAGATTCCCGACTAGCGGGAATGGACGAG.

Considering frequency, this clone is medium-sized. The read finishes 3 residues shy of the CDR3 end, and the germline J gene is used to complete it. This chain uses TRBV19 with TRBJ2-3, with D possibly TRBD2 on 6 matching bases. The ends were cut back, 7 bases at V and 0 bases at J, with 14 bases in the middle. CDR3 length: 15 amino acids. CDR1 is LNHDA and CDR2 is SQIVND in the germline V gene (reference sequence). The CDR3 region is CASTVGSGSTDTQYF. The CDR3 DNA, read in part, is TGTGCCAGTACGGTCGGGAGCGGAAGCACAGATACG. Full variable domain (outside the CDR3, taken from reference TRBV19 and TRBJ2-3): DGGITQSPKYLFRKEGQNVTLSCEQNLNHDAMYWYRQDPGQGLRLIYYSQIVNDFQKGDIAEGYSVSREKKESFPLTVTSAQKNPTAFYLCASTVGSGSTDTQYFGPGTRLTVL.

Worth noting for this clone: The CDR3 end is not reached by the read, which stops 3 residues before it; the germline J gene fills it in. The rearrangement joins TRBV30 to TRBJ2-5; 8 bases align to TRBD1. The ends lost 7 bases at V and 2 bases at J; junction bases unmatched: 6. The CDR3 runs 13 residues. Germline V gene sequence: CDR1 GTSNPN, CDR2 SVGIG (reference sequence). CDR3 loop: CASSGTGQETQYF. CDR3 bases read: TGTGCCTCATCGGGGACAGGACAAGAGACC.

Regarding this clone: The read terminates 3 residues before the CDR3 end, so the remaining end is supplied by the germline J gene. The gene calls are TRBV20-1 and TRBJ2-1; TRBD2 matches at 8 bases. The CDR3 is 18 residues long. The V gene's germline CDR1 is DFQATT and CDR2 SNEGSKA (reference sequence). Germline trimming cut 3 bases from V and 7 bases from J; bases unmatched to any gene: 20. The part of the CDR3 DNA that was read is TGCAGTGCTAGGGGCTCTTACAGCGGGGGATTGGGGTGGAATGAG. Translation gives CSARGSYSGGLGWNE. The whole CDR3 reads CSARGSYSGGLGWNEQFF.

In regard to this clone: Read coverage stops 3 residues before the CDR3 terminus; the germline J gene supplies the remainder. This rearrangement joins TRBV30 to TRBJ1-2; D gene ambiguous. The germline gives CDR1 GTSNPN, CDR2 SVGIG (reference sequence). The CDR3 is 12 amino acids. The CDR3 reads CAWRPIYNDYTF. Partial CDR3 DNA: TGTGCCTGGAGACCAATTTACAATGAC.

Concerning this clone: The DNA ends 3 residues before the CDR3 does, and the rest of the CDR3 is filled in from the germline J gene. V usage is TRBV5-1 and J usage is TRBJ1-1; 8 positions match TRBD1. The junction had 3 bases not matched to a gene; V was cut back by 2 bases and J by 3 bases. The V gene's germline CDR1 is SGHRS and CDR2 YFSETQ. This CDR3 has 14 residues. CDR3 DNA (partial): TGCGCCAGCAGCTTAAACAGGGGGGACACTGAA. Encoded protein: CASSLNRGDTE. The entire CDR3 sequence reads CASSLNRGDTEAFF.

CDR3 in amino acids: CASSPGAGGSPLHF. CDR3 DNA, as far as it was read: TGTGCCAGCTCACCGGGGGCAGGTGGTTCACCC. The rearrangement uses TRBV18 and TRBJ1-6; TRBD1 might be the D (6 bases). The read terminates 3 residues before the CDR3 end, so the remaining end is supplied by the germline J gene. This CDR3 comprises 14 residues. CDR1 and CDR2 (germline): KGHSH, LQKENI. Trimming pared 3 bases from V and 9 bases from J, leaving 12 bases between.

A remark on this clone: The read finishes 3 residues shy of the CDR3 end, and the germline J gene is used to complete it. This chain joins TRBV30 and TRBJ2-3; 8 bases are shared with TRBD2. CDR1 is GTSNPN, CDR2 SVGIG, per germline (reference sequence). This CDR3 has 15 residues. Trimming took 5 bases from V and 6 from J; bases not matched to a gene: 13. CDR3 in amino acids: CAWGDDSGRQDTQYF. The part of the CDR3 DNA that was read is TGTGCCTGGGGGGATGACAGCGGGAGACAGGATACG.

Note on this clone: Sequencing ends 3 residues short of the CDR3 end; the germline J gene provides the rest. This chain uses TRBV6-1 with TRBJ2-3; unclear D gene. V lost 2 bases to trimming and J lost 4 bases, with 10 bases between them. This CDR3 is 14 amino acids long. The germline CDR1 and CDR2 sequences are MNHNS and SASEGT. The CDR3 protein is CASSESAYADTQYF. The CDR3 DNA, read in part, is TGTGCCAGCAGTGAAAGCGCCTACGCAGATACG.

A word on this clone: Coverage ceases 3 residues before the CDR3 finishes, and the germline J gene fills in the end. The chain joins TRBV4-1 to TRBJ1-3; 9 nucleotides match TRBD1. Germline loops: CDR1 MGHRA, CDR2 YSYEKL. The CDR3 extends over 18 amino acids. V dropped 0 bases and J dropped 8; count of bases not matched to a gene: 14. CDR3 loop: CASSQEKTGGAFGDTIYF. Incomplete CDR3 DNA: TGCGCCAGCAGCCAAGAAAAGACAGGGGGAGCTTTCGGGGACACC.